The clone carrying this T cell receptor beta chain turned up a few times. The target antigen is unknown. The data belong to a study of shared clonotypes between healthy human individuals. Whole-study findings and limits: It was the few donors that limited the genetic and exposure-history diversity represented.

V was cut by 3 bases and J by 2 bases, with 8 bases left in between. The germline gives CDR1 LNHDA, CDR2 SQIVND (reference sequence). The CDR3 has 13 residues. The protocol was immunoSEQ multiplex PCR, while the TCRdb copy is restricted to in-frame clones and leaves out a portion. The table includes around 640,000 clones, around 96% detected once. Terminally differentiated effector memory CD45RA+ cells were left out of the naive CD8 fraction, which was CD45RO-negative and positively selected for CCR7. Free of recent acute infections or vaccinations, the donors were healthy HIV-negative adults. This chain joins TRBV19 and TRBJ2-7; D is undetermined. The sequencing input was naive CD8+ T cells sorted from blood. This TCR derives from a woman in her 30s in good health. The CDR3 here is CASSIVHTYEQYF. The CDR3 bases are TGTGCCAGTAGTATCGTTCACACCTACGAGCAGTACTTC.